A selection of T cell receptor beta chains follows, all from one sample in a study of regulatory T cells in long-lasting Graves disease. MiXCR, run by TCRdb on the multiplex PCR reads, gives a single entry per CDR3 protein. The table records some 440,000 distinct CDR3 sequences, around 20% of them present only once. The sample in question was peripheral blood mononuclear cells (PBMCs), obtained when the disease was refractory, from a patient treated with antithyroid drugs. The receptors were gathered from a female donor with Graves disease. Each CDR3 is given with its conserved first and last residue. The D gene is left open where the match is weak. The size of a clone is reported for some rows only, either as once, few or many, or as a class for expanded clones.

TRBD1	-	TRBV28	TRBJ2-1	TGTGCCGCCAAGGGGGCTGAGTCGATCAATGAGCAGTTCTTC	CAAKGAESINEQFF
-	few	TRBV5-1	TRBJ2-5	TGCGCCAGCAGCGGAGGACGGCGAGGTTACCAAGAGACCCAGTACTTC	CASSGGRRGYQETQYF
-	many	TRBV3-1	TRBJ1-1	TGTGCCAGCAGCCGGAAGGGAATCACTGAAGCTTTCTTT	CASSRKGITEAFF
TRBD1	many	TRBV7-3	TRBJ2-7	TGTGCCAGCAGCTTGGCAGGGGGTAAGGAGGACGAGCAGTACTTC	CASSLAGGKEDEQYF
-	few	TRBV7-6	TRBJ2-5	TGTGCCAGCAGCGAGTATCCCGTGGGGCCGGGAACGCAAGAGACCCAGTACTTC	CASSEYPVGPGTQETQYF
-	-	TRBV19	TRBJ1-1	TGTGCCAGTATTGGGGGAATACTTGGGGAAAGGGGCACTGAAGCTTTCTTT	CASIGGILGERGTEAFF
-	many	TRBV6-5	TRBJ1-4	TGTGCCAGCAGTTCCACAGGGTCCAATGAAAAACTGTTTTTT	CASSSTGSNEKLFF
TRBD2	-	TRBV4-2	TRBJ2-5	TGTGCCAGCAGCCCTAGCGGGACAGTCCAAGAGACCCAGTACTTC	CASSPSGTVQETQYF
TRBD2	-	TRBV7-6	TRBJ2-1	TGTGCCAGCAGCTTAGTCCCTAGCGGGAGCAGCTCCTACAATGAGCAGTTCTTC	CASSLVPSGSSSYNEQFF
-	-	TRBV20-1	TRBJ2-1	TGCAGTGCTAGAGGGGTACAGGGCTACAATGAGCAGTTCTTC	CSARGVQGYNEQFF
-	many	TRBV12-3/TRBV12-4	TRBJ2-2	TGTGCCAGCAGACACCCGAACACCGGGGAGCTGTTTTTT	CASRHPNTGELFF
-	many	TRBV2	TRBJ1-2	TGTGCCAGCACCACAAGGGAGGGACGGAACTATGGCTACACCTTC	CASTTREGRNYGYTF
TRBD2	-	TRBV27	TRBJ2-3	TGTGCCAGCAGTTTAACTAGCGGGAGGTCAGATACGCAGTATTTT	CASSLTSGRSDTQYF
-	-	TRBV12-3/TRBV12-4	TRBJ2-1	TGTGCCAGCAGTTCAACAGCAAGGAATGAGCAGTTCTTC	CASSSTARNEQFF
-	few	TRBV20-1	TRBJ2-7	TGCAGTGCTAGCGCGGATGGGTACGAGCAGTACTTC	CSASADGYEQYF
-	-	TRBV7-9	TRBJ2-7	TGTGCCAGCAGCACAGGAAGATACGAGCAGTACTTC	CASSTGRYEQYF
TRBD1	many	TRBV27	TRBJ1-1	TGTGCCAGCACCGAGACAGGGGGGATGAACACTGAAGCTTTCTTT	CASTETGGMNTEAFF
TRBD1	many	TRBV7-2	TRBJ1-4	TGTGCCAGCAGCCGGGGACAGGGAAGTGAAAAACTGTTTTTT	CASSRGQGSEKLFF
-	-	TRBV28	TRBJ1-1	TGTGCCAGCAGTTTAGAAGGAGGCAGGGTGCAAACTGAAGCTTTCTTT	CASSLEGGRVQTEAFF
-	-	TRBV5-1	TRBJ1-6	TGCGCCAGCAGCTTGGTTGGGGGCTATAATTCACCCCTCCACTTT	CASSLVGGYNSPLHF
-	-	TRBV5-8	TRBJ2-2	TGTGCCAGCAGCTTAACGGTTCCAAACACCGGGGAGCTGTTTTTT	CASSLTVPNTGELFF
-	-	TRBV5-1	TRBJ2-5	TGCGCCAGCAGCTTGGTACCTGGGCAGGCCAAAGAGACCCAGTACTTC	CASSLVPGQAKETQYF
-	-	TRBV19	TRBJ2-7	TGTGCCAGTAGTGACAACGGGGTAGGCGAGCAGTACTTC	CASSDNGVGEQYF
-	few	TRBV20-1	TRBJ2-5	TGCAGTGCTTGGGGACGCTTGGAGACCCAGTACTTC	CSAWGRLETQYF
-	-	TRBV5-4	TRBJ2-5	TGTGCCAGCAGCTTATCACGGCAGGGGAGGGAAGAGACCCAGTACTTC	CASSLSRQGREETQYF
-	many	TRBV15	TRBJ1-4	TGTGCCACCAGCAGAGTTCAGACGAATGAAAAACTGTTTTTT	CATSRVQTNEKLFF
-	many	TRBV29-1	TRBJ1-4	TGCAGCGTTGAAGATGAAGGGTGGCAGCCTCAGGGAGAAAAACTGTTTTTT	CSVEDEGWQPQGEKLFF
-	many	TRBV5-5	TRBJ1-2	TGTGCCAGCAGCCGACCTACTAACTATGGCTACACCTTC	CASSRPTNYGYTF
-	-	TRBV7-2	TRBJ2-7	TGTGCCAGCAGCTTAATCGCAGGGGTCCACGAGCAGTACTTC	CASSLIAGVHEQYF
-	few	TRBV30	TRBJ2-7	TGTGCCTGGAGTGTGGGCCAGGGATTTGGAACCGAGCAGTACTTC	CAWSVGQGFGTEQYF
-	many	TRBV11-2	TRBJ2-2	TGTGCCAGCAGCCCCTCCTTAGGCGGGGAGCTGTTTTTT	CASSPSLGGELFF
-	many	TRBV2	TRBJ2-7	TGTGCCAGCAGTGTATGGTCCTCCTACGAGCAGTACTTC	CASSVWSSYEQYF
-	few	TRBV5-1	TRBJ1-1	TGCGCCAGCCAACTCCTGGCGGGCAGGGACACTGAAGCTTTCTTT	CASQLLAGRDTEAFF
-	many	TRBV27	TRBJ1-2	TGTGCCAGCAGCCGTGGGCCCTATGGCTACACCTTC	CASSRGPYGYTF
-	many	TRBV11-2	TRBJ1-4	TGTGCCAGCAGCCCTCCAGGGGCGACTAATGAAAAACTGTTTTTT	CASSPPGATNEKLFF
-	many	TRBV30	TRBJ1-1	TGTGCCTGGGTCGGAGGGGATGAAGCTTTCTTT	CAWVGGDEAFF
TRBD1	-	TRBV2	TRBJ2-7	TGTGCCGGGAAGCAGACAGGGGCGGGCGAGCAGTACTTC	CAGKQTGAGEQYF
-	-	TRBV9	TRBJ1-5	TGTGCCAGCAGCGTCACGGACAGCCTCAATCAGCCCCAGCATTTT	CASSVTDSLNQPQHF
TRBD2	many	TRBV5-1	TRBJ2-4	TGCGCCAGCAGCTTGGGCCCCGCTGCAACTAGCGGGGGTATTCAGTACTTC	CASSLGPAATSGGIQYF
-	-	TRBV7-9	TRBJ1-2	TGTGCCAGCAGCTTACCGGGACAAGACTATGGCTACACCTTC	CASSLPGQDYGYTF
-	-	TRBV5-1	TRBJ2-7	TGCGCCAGCAGCTTGGAGTCAGGTACGGGGCAGTACTTC	CASSLESGTGQYF
-	few	TRBV27	TRBJ1-1	TGTGCCAGCAGTTATAGTTCAGATTATAACACTGAAGCTTTCTTT	CASSYSSDYNTEAFF
TRBD2	-	TRBV14	TRBJ2-7	TGTGCCAGCAGCCCAACTACTAGCGGGAGGCAAGAGCAGTACTTC	CASSPTTSGRQEQYF
TRBD2	-	TRBV20-1	TRBJ2-7	TGCAGTGCGAGCGACAGAGAAGATCTAGCGGCCTACGAGCAGTACTTC	CSASDREDLAAYEQYF
TRBD1	many	TRBV27	TRBJ2-4	TGTGCCAGCAGTTTGACAGGGGGAACCAGACTAGCCAAAAACATTCAGTACTTC	CASSLTGGTRLAKNIQYF
-	many	TRBV3-1	TRBJ1-5	TGTGCCAGCAGCCAAGGTGAACAGCCCCAGCATTTT	CASSQGEQPQHF
TRBD1	few	TRBV5-1	TRBJ2-2	TGCGCCAGCAGCTACGGGACAGGGTCTGCCACCGGGGAGCTGTTTTTT	CASSYGTGSATGELFF
-	-	TRBV9	TRBJ2-7	TGTGCCAGCAGCGTAGGAGGCGATCCGCGGGAGCAGTACTTC	CASSVGGDPREQYF
-	few	TRBV6-1	TRBJ2-7	TGTGCCAGCAGTGGCCCAGGGGATGTCAGCTACGAGCAGTACTTC	CASSGPGDVSYEQYF
TRBD2	few	TRBV2	TRBJ2-7	TGTGCCAGCAGCTCGCCGGGACTAGCTGAAGAGCAGTACTTC	CASSSPGLAEEQYF
TRBD1	-	TRBV6-1	TRBJ1-5	TGTGCCAGCAGGGACGACAGGGGGAACAATCAGCCCCAGCATTTT	CASRDDRGNNQPQHF
-	few	TRBV9	TRBJ1-6	TGTGCCAGCAGCGGGGGACAACGGAATAATTCACCCCTCCACTTT	CASSGGQRNNSPLHF
-	many	TRBV28	TRBJ1-5	TGTGCCAGCAGTTTCTTCCGGGGCTCGGGCAATCAGCCCCAGCATTTT	CASSFFRGSGNQPQHF
-	-	TRBV5-1	TRBJ1-4	TGCGCCAGCAGCTTGATACTAGGGTCTGAAAAACTGTTTTTT	CASSLILGSEKLFF
-	few	TRBV7-2	TRBJ1-4	TGTGCCAGCAGCTCCCCCTCGATGGAAAAACTGTTTTTT	CASSSPSMEKLFF
-	many	TRBV30	TRBJ1-2	TGTGCCTGGAGAGGGGCCGCAGGATATGGCTACACCTTC	CAWRGAAGYGYTF
-	-	TRBV9	TRBJ2-3	TGTGCCAGCAGCAGAGCAGGGACAGATACGCAGTATTTT	CASSRAGTDTQYF
-	many	TRBV11-1	TRBJ2-2	TGTGCCAGCAGCTTAGAAGGGAACGGGGAGCTGTTTTTT	CASSLEGNGELFF